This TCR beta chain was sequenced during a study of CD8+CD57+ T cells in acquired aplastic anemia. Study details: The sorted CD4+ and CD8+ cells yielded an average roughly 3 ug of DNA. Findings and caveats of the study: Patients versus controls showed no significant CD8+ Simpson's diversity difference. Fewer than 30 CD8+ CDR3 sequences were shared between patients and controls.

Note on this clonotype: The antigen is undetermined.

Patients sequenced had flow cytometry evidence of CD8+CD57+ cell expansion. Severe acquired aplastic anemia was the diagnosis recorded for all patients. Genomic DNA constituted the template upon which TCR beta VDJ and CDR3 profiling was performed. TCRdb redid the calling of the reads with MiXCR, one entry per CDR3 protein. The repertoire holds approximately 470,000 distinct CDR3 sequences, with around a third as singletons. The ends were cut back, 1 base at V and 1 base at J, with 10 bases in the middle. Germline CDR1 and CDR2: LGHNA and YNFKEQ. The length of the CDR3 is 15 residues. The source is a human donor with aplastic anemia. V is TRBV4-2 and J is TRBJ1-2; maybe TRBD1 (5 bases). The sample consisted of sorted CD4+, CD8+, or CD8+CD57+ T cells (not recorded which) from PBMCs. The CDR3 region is CASSQGQTDNYGYTF. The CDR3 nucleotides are TGTGCCAGCAGCCAAGGACAGACAGATAACTATGGCTACACCTTC.